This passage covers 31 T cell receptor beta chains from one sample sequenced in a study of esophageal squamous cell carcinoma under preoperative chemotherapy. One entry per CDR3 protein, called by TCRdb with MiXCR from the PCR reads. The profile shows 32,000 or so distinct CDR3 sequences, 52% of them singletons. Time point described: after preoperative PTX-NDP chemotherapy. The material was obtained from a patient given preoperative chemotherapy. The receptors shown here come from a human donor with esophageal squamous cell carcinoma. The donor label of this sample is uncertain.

The CDR3 sequence is CASSIGGQGLDEQFF. Here the CDR3 DNA reads TGTGCCAGTAGTATCGGCGGACAGGGACTGGATGAGCAGTTCTTC. The V and J genes are TRBV19 and TRBJ2-7, with 8 positions matching TRBD1. The DNA end lines up better with TRBJ2-1; the J call may be wrong. Germline loops: CDR1 LNHDA, CDR2 SQIVND (reference sequence). The CDR3 is 15 residues long.

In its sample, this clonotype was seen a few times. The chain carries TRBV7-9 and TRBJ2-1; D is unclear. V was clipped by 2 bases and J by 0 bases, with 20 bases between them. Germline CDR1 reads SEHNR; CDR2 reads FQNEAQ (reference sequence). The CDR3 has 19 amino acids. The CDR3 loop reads CASSLIPFGLVGSYNEQFF. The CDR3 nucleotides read TGTGCCAGCAGCTTAATCCCATTTGGGCTAGTAGGCTCCTACAATGAGCAGTTCTTC. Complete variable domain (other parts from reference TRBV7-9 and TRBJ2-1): DTGVSQNPRHKITKRGQNVTFRCDPISEHNRLYWYRQTLGQGPEFLTYFQNEAQLEKSRLLSDRFSAERPKGSFSTLEIQRTEQGDSAMYLCASSLIPFGLVGSYNEQFFGPGTRLTVL.

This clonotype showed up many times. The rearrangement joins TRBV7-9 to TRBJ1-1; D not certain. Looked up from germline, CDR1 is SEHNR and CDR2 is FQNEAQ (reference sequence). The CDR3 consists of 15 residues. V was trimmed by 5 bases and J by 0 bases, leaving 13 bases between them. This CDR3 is CASSPRAVMNTEAFF. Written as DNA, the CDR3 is TGTGCCAGCAGCCCCCGGGCCGTGATGAACACTGAAGCTTTCTTT.

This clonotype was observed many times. The CDR3 spells CASAPPGAVDTQYF. The CDR3 nucleotides are TGTGCCAGCGCCCCCCCGGGGGCAGTAGATACGCAGTATTTT. The rearrangement joins TRBV6-2 or TRBV6-3 to TRBJ2-3; tentatively, D is TRBD1 or TRBD2 (6 bases each). Between the trimmed V and J ends, which lost 8 bases and 5 bases, there was a span of 17 bases. The V gene's germline CDR1 is MNHEY and CDR2 SVGEGT. This CDR3 has 14 amino acids.

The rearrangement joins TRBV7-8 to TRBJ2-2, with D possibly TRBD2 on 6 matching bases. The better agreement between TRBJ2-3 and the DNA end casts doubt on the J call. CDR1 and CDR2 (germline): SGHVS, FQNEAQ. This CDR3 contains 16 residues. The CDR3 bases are TGTTTCGGCAGCCGCCTCGGGGGTGTAAACACCGAGGCGCAGTATTTT. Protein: CFGSRLGGVNTEAQYF.

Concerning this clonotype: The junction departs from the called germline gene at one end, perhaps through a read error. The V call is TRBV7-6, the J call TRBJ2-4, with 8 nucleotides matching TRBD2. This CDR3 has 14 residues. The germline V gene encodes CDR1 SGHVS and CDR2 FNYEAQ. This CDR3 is CGSTAGGAKDMQYF. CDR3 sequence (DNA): TGTGGCAGCACGGCGGGGGGAGCCAAAGACATGCAGTACTTT.

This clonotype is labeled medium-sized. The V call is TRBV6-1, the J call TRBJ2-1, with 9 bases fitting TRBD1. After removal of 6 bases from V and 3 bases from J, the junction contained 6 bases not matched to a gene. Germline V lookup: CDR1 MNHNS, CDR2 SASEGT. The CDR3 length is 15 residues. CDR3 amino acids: CASSPGQGVYNEQFF. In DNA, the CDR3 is TGTGCCAGCAGCCCGGGACAGGGAGTCTACAATGAGCAGTTCTTC.

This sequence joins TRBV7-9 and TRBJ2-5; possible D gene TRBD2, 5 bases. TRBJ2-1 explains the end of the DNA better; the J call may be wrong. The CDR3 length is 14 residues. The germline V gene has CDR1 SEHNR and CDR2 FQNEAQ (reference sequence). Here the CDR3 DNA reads TGTGCCAGCAGCTTAGTAGGAGGCTCCTACGAGCAGTTCTTC. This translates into CASSLVGGSYEQFF.

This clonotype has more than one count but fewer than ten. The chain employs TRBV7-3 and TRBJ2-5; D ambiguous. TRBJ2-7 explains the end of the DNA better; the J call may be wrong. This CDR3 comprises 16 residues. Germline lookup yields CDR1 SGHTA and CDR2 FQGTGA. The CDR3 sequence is CASSHHRGSLFYEQYF. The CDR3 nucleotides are TGTGCCAGCAGTCACCACCGAGGTAGTTTATTCTACGAGCAGTACTTC.

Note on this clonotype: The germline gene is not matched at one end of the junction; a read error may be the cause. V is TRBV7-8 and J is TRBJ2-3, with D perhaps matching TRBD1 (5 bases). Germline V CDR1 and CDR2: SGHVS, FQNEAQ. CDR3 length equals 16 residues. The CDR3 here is CASSNLAVGPKDTQYF. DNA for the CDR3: TGTGCCAGCAGCAACCTGGCGGTGGGGCCCAAAGATACTCAGTATTTT.

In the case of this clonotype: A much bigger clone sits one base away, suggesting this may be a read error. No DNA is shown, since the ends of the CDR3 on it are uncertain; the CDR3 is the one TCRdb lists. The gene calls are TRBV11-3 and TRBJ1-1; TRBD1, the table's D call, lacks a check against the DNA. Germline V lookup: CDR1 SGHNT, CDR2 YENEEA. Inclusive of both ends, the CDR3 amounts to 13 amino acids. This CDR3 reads CASSFGQGTEAIF.

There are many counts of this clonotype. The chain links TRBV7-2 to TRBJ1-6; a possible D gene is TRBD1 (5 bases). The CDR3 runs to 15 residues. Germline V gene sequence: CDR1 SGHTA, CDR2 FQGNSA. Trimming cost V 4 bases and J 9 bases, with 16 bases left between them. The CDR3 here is CASSSSSGTASPLHF. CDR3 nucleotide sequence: TGTGCCAGCAGCTCCAGCAGCGGGACCGCTTCACCCCTCCACTTT.

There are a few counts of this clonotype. As DNA, the CDR3 is TGTGCCAGCAGCCGCCTAGGGGGTGTGAGCACCGAGGCGCAGTATTTT. Translated, it gives CASSRLGGVSTEAQYF. The chain carries TRBV7-8 and TRBJ2-3, with D perhaps TRBD1 (6 bases). CDR3 length equals 16 residues. V was trimmed by 5 bases and J by 10 bases, leaving 25 bases between them. The germline CDR1 and CDR2 sequences are SGHVS and FQNEAQ.

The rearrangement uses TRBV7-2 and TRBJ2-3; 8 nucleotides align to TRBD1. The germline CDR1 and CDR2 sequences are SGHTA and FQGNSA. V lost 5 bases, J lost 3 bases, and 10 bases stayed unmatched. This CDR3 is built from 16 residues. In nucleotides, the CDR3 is TGTGCCAGCAGCCCAGGACAGGGTCGGGCGACAGATACGCAGTATTTT. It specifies CASSPGQGRATDTQYF.

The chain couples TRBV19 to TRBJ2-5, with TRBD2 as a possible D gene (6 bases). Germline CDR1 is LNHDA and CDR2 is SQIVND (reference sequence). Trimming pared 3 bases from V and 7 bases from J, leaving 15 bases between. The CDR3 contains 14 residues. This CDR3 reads CASSISPGLATQYF. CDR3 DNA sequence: TGTGCCAGTAGTATTTCTCCGGGACTTGCGACCCAGTACTTC.

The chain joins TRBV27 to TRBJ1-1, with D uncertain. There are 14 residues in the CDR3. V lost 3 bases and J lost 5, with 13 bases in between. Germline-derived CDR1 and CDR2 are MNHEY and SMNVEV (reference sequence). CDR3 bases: TGTGCCAGCAGTTTGGGGTCGAGAGTAACTGAAGCTTTCTTT. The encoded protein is CASSLGSRVTEAFF.

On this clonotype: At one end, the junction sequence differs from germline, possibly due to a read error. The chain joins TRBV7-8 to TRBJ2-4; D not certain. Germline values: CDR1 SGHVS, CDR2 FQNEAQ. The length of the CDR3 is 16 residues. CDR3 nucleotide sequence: TGTGCCAGCAGCAACCTGGCGGTGTGGGCCAGAAATACGCAGTATTTC. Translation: CASSNLAVWARNTQYF.

CDR3 sequence: CASARRGWGYTF. In DNA form, the CDR3 reads TGTGCCAGCGCCCGCAGGGGTTGGGGCTACACCTTC. The chain carries TRBV6-1 and TRBJ1-2; D is perhaps TRBD1 (6 bases). Trimming left V 8 bases short and J 8 bases short, with 15 bases between. The germline V gene has CDR1 MNHNS and CDR2 SASEGT. The CDR3 sequence is 12 residues long.

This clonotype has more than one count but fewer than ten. CDR3: CASRELGQGRRDTQYF. CDR3 bases: TGTGCCAGCAGAGAACTGGGACAGGGACGAAGAGACACGCAGTATTTT. J is TRBJ2-3 and V is TRBV6-2 or TRBV6-3, with TRBD1 matching 9 bases. The CDR3 extends over 16 amino acids. Germline V gene sequence: CDR1 MNHEY, CDR2 SVGEGT. With 6 bases clipped from V and 9 bases from J, the junction kept 16 bases outside the gene matches.

The CDR3 DNA follows: TGTGCCAGCAGCCAAGAAGAGACAGGGTATACACCCCTCCACTTT. Its protein product is CASSQEETGYTPLHF. This sequence joins TRBV14 and TRBJ1-6; 7 bases match TRBD1. There are 15 residues in the CDR3. Trimming took 0 bases from V and 11 from J; bases not matched to a gene: 7. Germline CDR1 and CDR2: SGHDN and FVKESK.

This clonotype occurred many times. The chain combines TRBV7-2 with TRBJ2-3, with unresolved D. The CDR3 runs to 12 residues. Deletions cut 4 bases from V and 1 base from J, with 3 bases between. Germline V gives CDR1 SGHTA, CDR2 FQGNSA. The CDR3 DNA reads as TGTGCCAGCAGCTCAGGCACAGATACGCAGTATTTT. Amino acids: CASSSGTDTQYF.

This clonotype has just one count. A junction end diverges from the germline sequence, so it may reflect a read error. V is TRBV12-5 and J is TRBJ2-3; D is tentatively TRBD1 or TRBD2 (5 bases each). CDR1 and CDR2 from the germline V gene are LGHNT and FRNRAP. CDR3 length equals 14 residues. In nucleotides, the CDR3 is TGTGCGAGGGGTGGGGGACGGGGCACAGAGACCCAGTACTTT. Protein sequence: CARGGGRGTETQYF.

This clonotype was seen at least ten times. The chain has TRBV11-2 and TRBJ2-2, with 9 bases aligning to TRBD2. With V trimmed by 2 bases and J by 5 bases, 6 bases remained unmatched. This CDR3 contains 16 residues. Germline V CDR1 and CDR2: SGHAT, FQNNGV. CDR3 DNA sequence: TGTGCCAGCAGCTTAATGCGGGGGGGCGGAACCGGGGAGCTGTTTTTT. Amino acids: CASSLMRGGGTGELFF.

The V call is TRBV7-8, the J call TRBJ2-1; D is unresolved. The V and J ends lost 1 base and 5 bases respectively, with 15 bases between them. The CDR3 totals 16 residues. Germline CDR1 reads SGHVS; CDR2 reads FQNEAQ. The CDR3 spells CASSLEGADPHNEQFF. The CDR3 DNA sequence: TGTGCCAGCAGCTTAGAGGGTGCAGATCCGCACAATGAGCAGTTCTTC.

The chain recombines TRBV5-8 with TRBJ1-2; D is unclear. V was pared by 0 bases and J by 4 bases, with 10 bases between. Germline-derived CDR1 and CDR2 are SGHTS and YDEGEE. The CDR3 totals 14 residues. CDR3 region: CASSLVGRVYGYTF. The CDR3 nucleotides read TGTGCCAGCAGCTTGGTGGGCCGCGTCTATGGCTACACCTTC.

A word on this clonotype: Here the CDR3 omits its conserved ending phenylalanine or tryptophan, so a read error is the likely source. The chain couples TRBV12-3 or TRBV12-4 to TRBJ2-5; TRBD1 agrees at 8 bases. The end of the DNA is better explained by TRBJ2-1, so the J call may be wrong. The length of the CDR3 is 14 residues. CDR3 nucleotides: TGTGCCAGGAGTCCTGCAGGGGGCCCAGAGACCCAGTTCTTG. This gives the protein CARSPAGGPETQFL.

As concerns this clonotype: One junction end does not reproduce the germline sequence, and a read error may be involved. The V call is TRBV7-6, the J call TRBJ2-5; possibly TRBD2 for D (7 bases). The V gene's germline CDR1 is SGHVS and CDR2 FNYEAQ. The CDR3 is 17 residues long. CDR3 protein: CASSSLPLQGGSKTQNF. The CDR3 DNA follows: TGTGCCAGCAGCTCCCTGCCCCTACAGGGAGGGTCCAAGACCCAGAACTTC.

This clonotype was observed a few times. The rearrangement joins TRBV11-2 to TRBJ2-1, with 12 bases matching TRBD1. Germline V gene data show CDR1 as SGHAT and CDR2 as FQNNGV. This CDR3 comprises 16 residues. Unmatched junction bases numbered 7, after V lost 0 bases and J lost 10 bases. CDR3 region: CASSLDGTGGPYEQFF. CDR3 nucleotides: TGTGCCAGCAGCTTAGATGGGACAGGGGGCCCCTACGAGCAGTTCTTC.

The CDR3: CASSPTLGGGAKNTQYF. In nucleotides, the CDR3 is TGTGCCAGCAGCCCCACGCTGGGCGGGGGAGCCAAAAACACGCAGTATTTT. This rearrangement joins TRBV7-2 to TRBJ2-3; TRBD2 matches at 7 bases. The CDR3 consists of 17 residues. From germline, CDR1 is SGHTA and CDR2 FQGNSA. With V trimmed by 5 bases and J by 9 bases, 20 bases remained unmatched.

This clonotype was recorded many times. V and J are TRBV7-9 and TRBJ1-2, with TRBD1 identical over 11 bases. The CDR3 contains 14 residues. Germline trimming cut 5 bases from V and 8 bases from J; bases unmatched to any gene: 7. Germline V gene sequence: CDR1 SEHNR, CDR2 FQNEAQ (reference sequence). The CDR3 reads CASSPGTGGNGYTF. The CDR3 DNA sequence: TGTGCCAGCAGCCCTGGGACAGGGGGAAACGGCTACACCTTC.

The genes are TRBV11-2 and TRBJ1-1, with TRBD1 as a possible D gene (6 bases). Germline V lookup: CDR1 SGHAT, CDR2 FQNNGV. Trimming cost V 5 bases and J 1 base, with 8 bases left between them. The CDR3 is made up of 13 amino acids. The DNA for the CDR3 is TGTGCCAGCAGCCTACAGGGGAACACTGAAGCTTTCTTT. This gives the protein CASSLQGNTEAFF.